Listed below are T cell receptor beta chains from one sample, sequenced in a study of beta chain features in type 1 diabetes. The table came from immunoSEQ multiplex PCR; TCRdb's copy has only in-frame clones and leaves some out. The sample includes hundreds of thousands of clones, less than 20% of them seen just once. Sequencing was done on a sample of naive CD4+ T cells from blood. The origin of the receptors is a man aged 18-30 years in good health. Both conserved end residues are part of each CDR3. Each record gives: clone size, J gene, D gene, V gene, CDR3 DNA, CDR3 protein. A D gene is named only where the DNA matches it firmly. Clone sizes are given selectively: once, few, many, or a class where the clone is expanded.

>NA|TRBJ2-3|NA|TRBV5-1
TGCGCCAGCAGCTTCCGAGGAGCAGATACGCAGTATTTT
CASSFRGADTQYF
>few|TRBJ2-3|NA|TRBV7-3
TGTGCCAGCAGAGATCCAAAAGGGAAGGGGAGCACAGATACGCAGTATTTT
CASRDPKGKGSTDTQYF
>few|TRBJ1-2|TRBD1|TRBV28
TGTGCCAGCAGTTTATCGGGACAGCCCTATGGCTACACCTTC
CASSLSGQPYGYTF
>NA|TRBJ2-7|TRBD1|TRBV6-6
TGTGCCAGCAGCCCCGGACAGGGGAGGTCCTACGAGCAGTACTTC
CASSPGQGRSYEQYF
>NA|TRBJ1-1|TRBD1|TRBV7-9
TGTGCCAGCAGCTTAGGGGGAGACAGGGGAGTGAGCGCTTTCTTT
CASSLGGDRGVSAFF
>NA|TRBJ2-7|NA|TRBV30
TGTGCCTGGAGTCTCGGGACCAGCTACGAGCAGTACTTC
CAWSLGTSYEQYF
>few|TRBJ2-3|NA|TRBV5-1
TGCGCCAGCAGCTTGGACAGGCCAGATACGCAGTATTTT
CASSLDRPDTQYF
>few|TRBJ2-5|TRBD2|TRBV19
TGTGCCAGTAGTCTCGGGACTAGCGAAATGAGTATCCAAGAGACCCAGTACTTC
CASSLGTSEMSIQETQYF
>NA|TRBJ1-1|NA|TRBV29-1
TGCAGCGTTGAAGGGGTATATCAGGCGATGAACACTGAAGCCTTCTTT
CSVEGVYQAMNTEAFF
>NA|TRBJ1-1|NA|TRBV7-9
TGTGCCAGCAGCTTGGCGGGATTGAACACTGAAGCTTTCTTT
CASSLAGLNTEAFF
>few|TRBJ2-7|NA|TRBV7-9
TGTGCCAGCAAAGGAGGGTCTAAACGCGGGGAGCAGTACTTC
CASKGGSKRGEQYF
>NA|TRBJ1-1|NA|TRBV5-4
TGTGCCAGCAGCTTGAGGTCAGGTATAACTGAAGCTTTCTTT
CASSLRSGITEAFF
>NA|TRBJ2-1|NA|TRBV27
TGTGCCAGCAGTTCCTGGACGTTGGAGCAGTTCTTC
CASSSWTLEQFF
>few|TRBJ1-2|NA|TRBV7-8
TGTGCCAGCAGCCGCCGGGACGGCGTTGGCTACACCTTC
CASSRRDGVGYTF
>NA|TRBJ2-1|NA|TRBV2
TGTGCCAGTGCCCCTTACAATGAGCAGTTCTTC
CASAPYNEQFF
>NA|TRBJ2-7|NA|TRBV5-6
TGTGCCAGCAGCTTGAGAGGATATCTCTCCTACGAGCAGTACTTC
CASSLRGYLSYEQYF
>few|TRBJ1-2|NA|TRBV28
TGTGCCAGCAGTTTCATGGGCTCTAACTATGGCTACACCTTC
CASSFMGSNYGYTF
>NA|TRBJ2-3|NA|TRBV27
TGTGCCAGCAGGCCCTGGGGGGTCCGCCCAGATACGCAGTATTTT
CASRPWGVRPDTQYF
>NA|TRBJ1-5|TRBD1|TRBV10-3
TGTGCCATCAGTTCTCCTGGAGGACAGGGGGCTGAGAGTAGCAATCAGCCCCAGCATTTT
CAISSPGGQGAESSNQPQHF
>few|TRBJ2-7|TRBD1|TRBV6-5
TGTGCCAGCAGTTACTCGAGGGGACAGTCCTACGAGCAGTACTTC
CASSYSRGQSYEQYF
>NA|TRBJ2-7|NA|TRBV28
TGTGCCAGCAGATCCTCCTACGAGCAGTACTTC
CASRSSYEQYF
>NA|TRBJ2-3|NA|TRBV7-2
TGTGCCAGCAGCTTCGGAAGGGTGGCAGATACGCAGTATTTT
CASSFGRVADTQYF
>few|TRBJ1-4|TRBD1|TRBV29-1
TGCAGCGTGACCTTAACAGGGGGAGTCGCGACTAATGAAAAACTGTTTTTT
CSVTLTGGVATNEKLFF
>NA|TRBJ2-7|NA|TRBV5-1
TGCGCCAGCAGCTTCCAAGGCGGGCGAGGAGACGAGCAGTACTTC
CASSFQGGRGDEQYF
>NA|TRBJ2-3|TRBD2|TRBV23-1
TGCGCCAGCAGTCAACTTAGCGGGAGCGAACACAATACGCAGTATTTT
CASSQLSGSEHNTQYF
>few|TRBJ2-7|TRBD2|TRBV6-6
TGTGCCAGCAACGGTGCGGGAGGTGACGAGCAGTACTTC
CASNGAGGDEQYF
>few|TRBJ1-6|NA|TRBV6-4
TGTGCCAGCAGTGACTCTCGGGCAGGATGGAATTCACCCCTCCACTTT
CASSDSRAGWNSPLHF
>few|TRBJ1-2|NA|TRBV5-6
TGTGCCAGCAGCTTGAGGGACTCCGATCGTCTCGGCTACACCTTC
CASSLRDSDRLGYTF
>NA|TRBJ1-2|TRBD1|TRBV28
TGTGCCAGCAGTTTCGTTGCCGGGACAGGCTATGGCTACACCTTC
CASSFVAGTGYGYTF
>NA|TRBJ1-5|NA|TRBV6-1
TGTGCCAGCAGTGAACGGGCAGGGTCATTGAGTCAGCCCCAGCATTTT
CASSERAGSLSQPQHF
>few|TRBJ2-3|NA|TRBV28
TGTGCCAGCAGTTTAGGGAGCGATACGCAGTATTTT
CASSLGSDTQYF
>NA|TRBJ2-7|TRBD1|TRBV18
TGTGCCAGCTCACTGGGACAGTACGAGCAGTACTTC
CASSLGQYEQYF
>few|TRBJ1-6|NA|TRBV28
TGTGCCAGCAGAGCTTATTCACCCCTCCACTTT
CASRAYSPLHF
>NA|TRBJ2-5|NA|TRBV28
TGTGCCAGCAGTTTAGCGGGATCGGCACAAGAGACCCAGTACTTC
CASSLAGSAQETQYF
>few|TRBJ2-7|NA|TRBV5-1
TGCGCCAGCAGCTTGAACCATGGAAGCTCCTACGAGCAGTACTTC
CASSLNHGSSYEQYF
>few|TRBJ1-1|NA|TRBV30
TGTGCCTGGAGTGTATTTCGGTACACTGAAGCTTTCTTT
CAWSVFRYTEAFF
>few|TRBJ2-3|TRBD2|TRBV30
TGTGCCTGGAAACTAGCGGGGACCAGCACAGATACGCAGTATTTT
CAWKLAGTSTDTQYF
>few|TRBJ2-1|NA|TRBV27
TGTGCCAGCAGTTTTCAGCAGGGCGCTGATCTCTACAATGAGCAGTTCTTC
CASSFQQGADLYNEQFF
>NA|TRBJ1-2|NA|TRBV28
TGTGCCAGCAGTTTGGGGACGGCCTATGGCTACACCTTC
CASSLGTAYGYTF
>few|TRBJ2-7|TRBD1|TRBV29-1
TGCAGCGTAGGACAGGGGGCCGGCGAGCAGTACTTC
CSVGQGAGEQYF
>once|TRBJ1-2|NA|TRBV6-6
TGTGCCAGCAGGGAGAACAGGGATGGCTACACCTTC
CASRENRDGYTF
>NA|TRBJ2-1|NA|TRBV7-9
TGTGCCAGCAGCTTAGGGCAGCTCTCCCCGCCTAGCTCCTACAATGAGCAGTTCTTC
CASSLGQLSPPSSYNEQFF
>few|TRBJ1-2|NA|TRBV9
TGTGCCAGCAGCGTAAGCGCGACAGATGTCTATGGCTACACCTTC
CASSVSATDVYGYTF
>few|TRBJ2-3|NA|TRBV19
TGTGCCAGTAGAGTGGGGGTTTCGACTAGAACGCAGTATTTT
CASRVGVSTRTQYF
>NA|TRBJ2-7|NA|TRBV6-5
TGTGCCAGCAGTTATAGGGCAGCCTCCTACGAGCAGTACTTC
CASSYRAASYEQYF
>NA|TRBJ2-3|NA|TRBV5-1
TGCGCCAGCAGCTTGGTCGGGGGAGAAGGTGATACGCAGTATTTT
CASSLVGGEGDTQYF
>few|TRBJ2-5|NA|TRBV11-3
TGTGCCAGCAGCTTAGCGGCCGAGTCGGAGACCCAGTACTTC
CASSLAAESETQYF
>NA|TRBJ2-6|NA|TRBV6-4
TGTGCCAGCAGTGAACGAGGAGCCAACGTCCTGACTTTC
CASSERGANVLTF
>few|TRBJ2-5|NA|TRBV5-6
TGTGCCAGCAGCTTGTTGGACCAAGAGACCCAGTACTTC
CASSLLDQETQYF